This T cell receptor (beta chain) was identified in a study of cytomegalovirus exposure and HLA in healthy donors. Whole-study findings and limits: In the approximately 130 validation repertoires, a later analysis found that first-cohort TCR clusters tended to co-occur. Some public TCRs appeared in many individuals, while most sequences were rare. Cytomegalovirus status was reportedly diagnosed by the classifier with high sensitivity and specificity.

About this clone itself: Its antigen remains unknown.

There are 14 residues in the CDR3. V was cut by 7 bases and J by 4 bases, with 16 bases left in between. Germline V gene lookup returns CDR1 SNHLY and CDR2 FYNNEI. The method was immunoSEQ multiplex PCR; TCRdb's version includes in-frame clones alone and lacks a portion of them. Here the sample spans over 100,000 clones, roughly nine tenths being singletons. The chain uses TRBV2 and TRBJ1-1; maybe TRBD1 (5 bases). Material for sequencing was PBMCs. This receptor was taken from a woman aged 18-29 years in good health and CMV-seronegative. CDR3 sequence: CASTKRLGGTEAFF. As DNA, the CDR3 is TGTGCCAGCACCAAAAGGTTGGGGGGCACTGAAGCTTTCTTT.